The 8 T cell receptor beta chains in this list originate from one sample, sequenced in a study of cytomegalovirus exposure and HLA in healthy donors. This table comes from immunoSEQ multiplex PCR, and its TCRdb copy is limited to in-frame clones, with some not included. This table has about 110,000 clones, approximately 89% appearing once. The sequenced material came from PBMCs. The receptor source for this set is a woman between 18 and 29 years old in good health and CMV-seronegative.

Only one count was recorded for this clone. The chain has TRBV10-3 and TRBJ1-1, with 9 bases fitting TRBD1. Trimming removed 3 bases from V and 4 bases from J; junction bases left unmatched: 6. From germline, CDR1 is ENHRY and CDR2 SYGVKD. The CDR3 loop spans 15 amino acids. CDR3 coding DNA: TGTGCCATCAGTGACGGACAGGGGCGGCGCACTGAAGCTTTCTTT. It is translated as CAISDGQGRRTEAFF.

The genes are TRBV7-3 and TRBJ2-7; 7 bases are a match to TRBD1. Germline V gene sequence: CDR1 SGHTA, CDR2 FQGTGA. Trimming took 4 bases from V and 0 from J; bases not matched to a gene: 3. The CDR3 is 14 amino acids. CDR3 DNA sequence: TGTGCCAGCAGCTCAGGGGGAACCTCCTACGAGCAGTACTTC. This translates into CASSSGGTSYEQYF.

V is TRBV9 and J is TRBJ2-6; D gene unclear. Germline V gene sequence: CDR1 SGDLS, CDR2 YYNGEE. The CDR3 is made up of 14 amino acids. V was clipped by 5 bases and J by 0 bases, with 6 bases between them. For the CDR3, the DNA is TGTGCCAGCAGGCAGGACTCTGGGGCCAACGTCCTGACTTTC. It specifies CASRQDSGANVLTF.

The CDR3 loop reads CASSLKQGNTEAFF. The CDR3 DNA follows: TGTGCCAGCAGCTTGAAACAGGGAAACACTGAAGCTTTCTTT. V gene TRBV5-6 combines with J gene TRBJ1-1; weak D call: TRBD1 (6 bases). The CDR3 extends over 14 amino acids. The V and J ends lost 1 base and 2 bases respectively, with 9 bases between them. Germline V gene data show CDR1 as SGHDT and CDR2 as YYEEEE.

This chain connects TRBV6-1 to TRBJ2-7, with TRBD1 matching over 11 bases. Germline V CDR1 and CDR2: MNHNS, SASEGT. The V and J ends lost 2 bases and 3 bases, in that order; junction bases with no gene match: 3. CDR3 length equals 15 residues. The CDR3 loop reads CASSETGTGGYEQYF. CDR3 DNA sequence: TGTGCCAGCAGTGAAACCGGGACAGGGGGCTACGAGCAGTACTTC.

The chain has TRBV20-1 and TRBJ2-1, with D perhaps matching TRBD2 (5 bases). This CDR3 spans 11 amino acids. Per the germline V gene, CDR1 is DFQATT and CDR2 is SNEGSKA (reference sequence). Trimming pared 0 bases from V and 15 bases from J, leaving 12 bases between. The CDR3 DNA reads as TGCAGTGCTAGAGATGACGTCGGAGGGTTCTTC. Protein product: CSARDDVGGFF.

The chain combines TRBV5-1 with TRBJ2-5; 12 positions agree with TRBD2. V lost 0 bases, J lost 1 base, and 4 bases stayed unmatched. This CDR3 contains 17 residues. CDR1 and CDR2 (germline): SGHRS, YFSETQ. The CDR3 bases are TGCGCCAGCAGCTTGGCACTAGCGGGGGGCTTCCAAGAGACCCAGTACTTC. It encodes CASSLALAGGFQETQYF.

J is TRBJ2-7 and V is TRBV10-3; D might be TRBD2 (5 bases). Between the trimmed V and J ends, which lost 9 bases and 7 bases, there was a span of 13 bases. The CDR3 covers 11 residues. Germline V CDR1 and CDR2: ENHRY, SYGVKD. CDR3 DNA sequence: TGTGCCATGGGTTCGGGAAATGAGCAGTACTTC. Amino acids: CAMGSGNEQYF.